These 20 T cell receptor beta chains were all obtained from the same sample, sequenced in a study of T cells in tuberculosis. The repertoire was sequenced with immunoSEQ multiplex PCR; TCRdb's copy has only in-frame clones and lacks some. The data contain roughly 35,000 clones, about 91% of them singletons. Indicated time point: new active TB diagnosis, blood taken before or within 7 days of starting treatment. Sequencing used PBMCs, obtained at tuberculosis diagnosis. These receptors all stem from an adult with tuberculosis. Some clones in this sample may be carry-over from other donors' samples.

This rearrangement joins TRBV18 to TRBJ2-2; 8 positions agree with TRBD1. From germline, CDR1 is KGHSH and CDR2 LQKENI. The CDR3 contains 16 residues. The junction had 8 bases not matched to a gene; V was cut back by 4 bases and J by 4 bases. DNA of the CDR3: TGTGCCAGCTCACTTGGGACAGGCCCGGGCACCGGGGAGCTGTTTTTT. Amino acid sequence: CASSLGTGPGTGELFF.

The V and J genes are TRBV9 and TRBJ1-2; tentative D call: TRBD1 (6 bases). In germline, CDR1 is SGDLS, CDR2 YYNGEE. V lost 0 bases to trimming and J lost 9 bases, with 18 bases between them. The CDR3 contains 15 residues. DNA for the CDR3: TGTGCCAGCAGCGTAGCTACGGGGACGTGGGGGCGCTACACCTTC. This gives the protein CASSVATGTWGRYTF.

V is TRBV19 and J is TRBJ1-5; 8 nucleotides align to TRBD1. The germline V gene encodes CDR1 LNHDA and CDR2 SQIVND (reference sequence). The CDR3 loop spans 20 amino acids. Unmatched junction bases numbered 23, after V lost 1 base and J lost 9 bases. CDR3 nucleotides: TGTGCCAGTAGTATAGCCTACAGGGGGAATAGGGCCATAAACCCCAGGCCCCAGCATTTT. Its protein is CASSIAYRGNRAINPRPQHF.

This clone was found once. The CDR3 nucleotides are TGTGCCAGCAAAGGTCCGGGACAGCCGAATGAAAAACTGTTTTTT. Its protein is CASKGPGQPNEKLFF. V gene TRBV27 combines with J gene TRBJ1-4, with TRBD1 matching 7 bases. The length of the CDR3 is 15 residues. The V and J ends lost 7 bases and 5 bases, in that order; junction bases with no gene match: 10. Germline V gene lookup returns CDR1 MNHEY and CDR2 SMNVEV (reference sequence).

The rearrangement joins TRBV2 to TRBJ1-4; 9 bases fit TRBD1. J gave up 0 bases and V 6 bases, and 5 bases lay outside the gene matches. Per the germline V gene, CDR1 is SNHLY and CDR2 is FYNNEI. The CDR3 spans 16 residues. CDR3 nucleotide sequence: TGTGCCAGCAGGGAGGGACAGGGTACAACTAATGAAAAACTGTTTTTT. Its protein product is CASREGQGTTNEKLFF.

V is TRBV19 and J is TRBJ2-1, with TRBD2 matching 8 bases. The junction had 10 bases not matched to a gene; V was cut back by 0 bases and J by 9 bases. Germline V gives CDR1 LNHDA, CDR2 SQIVND (reference sequence). This CDR3 is 16 amino acids long. In DNA form, the CDR3 reads TGTGCCAGTAGTATAGATCGCCCGGGGGGGGATGTTGAGCAGTTCTTC. This sequence encodes CASSIDRPGGDVEQFF.

This chain joins TRBV18 and TRBJ1-2, with D tentatively TRBD1 (6 bases). With 5 bases removed from V and 7 bases from J, the gap between germline ends came to 14 bases. This CDR3 has 13 amino acids. CDR1 and CDR2 from the germline V gene are KGHSH and LQKENI. CDR3 amino acids: CASSSPGAAGYTF. The CDR3 coding sequence is TGTGCCAGCTCATCTCCAGGGGCAGCTGGCTACACCTTC. The full variable domain, its missing parts supplied by reference TRBV18 and TRBJ1-2, is NAGVMQNPRHLVRRRGQEARLRCSPMKGHSHVYWYRQLPEEGLKFMVYLQKENIIDESGMPKERFSAEFPKEGPSILRIQQVVRGDSAAYFCASSSPGAAGYTFGSGTRLTVV.

Worth noting for this clone: Other DNA sequences in the same sample also yield this CDR3. The genes are TRBV6-1 and TRBJ1-5, with D perhaps matching TRBD1 (6 bases). Germline V gene sequence: CDR1 MNHNS, CDR2 SASEGT. The CDR3 is made up of 14 amino acids. Trimming removed 3 bases at V and 5 bases at J, with 11 bases between. The DNA for the CDR3 is TGTGCCAGCAGTGAGGGGACACCCTATCAGCCCCAGCATTTT. The encoded protein is CASSEGTPYQPQHF.

The chain links TRBV5-1 to TRBJ1-2; maybe TRBD1 (5 bases). CDR3 length: 14 amino acids. Germline V gene lookup returns CDR1 SGHRS and CDR2 YFSETQ. The V gene lost 4 bases and the J gene lost 8 bases, with 18 bases spanning the gap. The CDR3 protein is CASSPGATQAGYTF. CDR3 bases: TGCGCCAGCAGCCCTGGGGCAACCCAAGCGGGCTACACCTTC.

J is TRBJ1-5 and V is TRBV5-8, with D tentatively TRBD1 (6 bases). V was clipped by 4 bases and J by 16 bases, with 21 bases between them. Looked up from germline, CDR1 is SGHTS and CDR2 is YDEGEE. The CDR3 totals 13 residues. The CDR3 DNA is TGTGCCAGCAGCGGGGGTACGATGACAGGACGACATTTT. Its translation is CASSGGTMTGRHF.

V is TRBV12-5 and J is TRBJ2-3, with 14 bases identical to TRBD2. The V and J ends lost 8 bases and 1 base, in that order; junction bases with no gene match: 5. CDR1 and CDR2 from the germline V gene are LGHNT and FRNRAP. The CDR3 is 16 amino acids. The CDR3: CASFPGLAGGTDTQYF. As DNA, the CDR3 is TGTGCTAGTTTTCCGGGACTAGCGGGGGGCACAGATACGCAGTATTTT. Full variable domain (remainder filled in from reference TRBV12-5 and TRBJ2-3): DARVTQTPRHKVTEMGQEVTMRCQPILGHNTVFWYRQTMMQGLELLAYFRNRAPLDDSGMPKDRFSAEMPDATLATLKIQPSEPRDSAVYFCASFPGLAGGTDTQYFGPGTRLTVL.

The chain carries TRBV2 and TRBJ1-5; D gene ambiguous. Between the trimmed V and J ends, which lost 7 bases and 0 bases, there was a span of 7 bases. This CDR3 spans 13 amino acids. CDR1 is SNHLY, CDR2 FYNNEI, per germline. CDR3 sequence (DNA): TGTGCCAGCATGGGCGATAGCAATCAGCCCCAGCATTTT. Its protein is CASMGDSNQPQHF.

The V and J genes are TRBV19 and TRBJ1-2, with a possible D match to TRBD1 (6 bases). The germline V and J ends were trimmed by 5 bases and 8 bases, with 12 bases remaining between them. The CDR3 runs to 12 residues. Germline V gives CDR1 LNHDA, CDR2 SQIVND (reference sequence). CDR3 in amino acids: CASSLTGYGYTF. For the CDR3, the DNA is TGTGCCAGTAGTTTGACAGGATACGGCTACACCTTC. The whole variable domain, filled in from reference TRBV19 and TRBJ1-2, reads DGGITQSPKYLFRKEGQNVTLSCEQNLNHDAMYWYRQDPGQGLRLIYYSQIVNDFQKGDIAEGYSVSREKKESFPLTVTSAQKNPTAFYLCASSLTGYGYTFGSGTRLTVV.

The chain is built from TRBV19 and TRBJ2-2; D not certain. The CDR3 covers 16 residues. Germline V gene lookup returns CDR1 LNHDA and CDR2 SQIVND (reference sequence). Trimming removed 3 bases from V and 5 bases from J, with 16 bases in between. The CDR3 coding sequence is TGTGCCAGTAGTATGGTCAGATCAGGTGGGACCGGGGAGCTGTTTTTT. Amino acids: CASSMVRSGGTGELFF.

The gene calls are TRBV11-2 and TRBJ2-5, with TRBD1 identical over 10 bases. The CDR3 length is 18 residues. Germline values: CDR1 SGHAT, CDR2 FQNNGV. V shed 5 bases, J shed 5 bases, and the junction held 17 bases outside the gene matches. The CDR3: CASSRTTTGTGVLETQYF. The CDR3 DNA reads as TGTGCCAGCAGCCGAACCACTACCGGGACAGGGGTTTTGGAGACCCAGTACTTC.

This clone is a singleton in its sample. The J gene is TRBJ1-5, the V gene TRBV6-1; 8 bases match TRBD1. Germline CDR1 is MNHNS and CDR2 is SASEGT. The CDR3 extends over 14 amino acids. Unmatched junction bases numbered 11, after V lost 10 bases and J lost 6 bases. CDR3 amino acids: CATEGQGERQPQHF. For the CDR3, the DNA is TGTGCCACTGAAGGACAGGGCGAACGTCAGCCCCAGCATTTT.

The V and J genes are TRBV10-2 and TRBJ2-7; TRBD1 agrees at 7 bases. This CDR3 has 16 amino acids. J lost 0 bases, V lost 6 bases, and 11 bases had no gene match. The germline gives CDR1 WSHSY, CDR2 SAAADI. CDR3 amino acids: CASRPLTQGISYEQYF. The CDR3 DNA sequence: TGCGCCAGCAGACCCCTGACACAGGGGATCTCCTACGAGCAGTACTTC.

The gene calls are TRBV6-5 and TRBJ1-2; D might be TRBD1 (5 bases). The V gene lost 2 bases and the J gene lost 4 bases, with 14 bases spanning the gap. The CDR3 is 15 residues long. CDR1 and CDR2 (germline): MNHEY, SVGAGI. The CDR3 loop reads CASSYSGREAYGYTF. The CDR3 region has the DNA TGTGCCAGCAGTTACAGTGGCAGGGAGGCCTATGGCTACACCTTC.

The V call is TRBV27, the J call TRBJ1-1, with D possibly being TRBD1 (6 bases). Germline lookup yields CDR1 MNHEY and CDR2 SMNVEV (reference sequence). The ends were cut back, 5 bases at V and 0 bases at J, with 10 bases in the middle. This CDR3 contains 14 residues. In nucleotides, the CDR3 is TGTGCCAGCAGTCTTCAGGGGATGAACACTGAAGCTTTCTTT. Amino acids: CASSLQGMNTEAFF.

This chain links TRBV27 with TRBJ1-3; D is perhaps TRBD1 (5 bases). The CDR3 contains 15 residues. CDR1 is MNHEY, CDR2 SMNVEV, per germline (reference sequence). The V end was cut by 5 bases, the J end by 0 bases, with 11 bases between. The CDR3 DNA follows: TGTGCCAGCAGTCCCGGACACTACTCTGGAAACACCATATATTTT. As protein: CASSPGHYSGNTIYF.